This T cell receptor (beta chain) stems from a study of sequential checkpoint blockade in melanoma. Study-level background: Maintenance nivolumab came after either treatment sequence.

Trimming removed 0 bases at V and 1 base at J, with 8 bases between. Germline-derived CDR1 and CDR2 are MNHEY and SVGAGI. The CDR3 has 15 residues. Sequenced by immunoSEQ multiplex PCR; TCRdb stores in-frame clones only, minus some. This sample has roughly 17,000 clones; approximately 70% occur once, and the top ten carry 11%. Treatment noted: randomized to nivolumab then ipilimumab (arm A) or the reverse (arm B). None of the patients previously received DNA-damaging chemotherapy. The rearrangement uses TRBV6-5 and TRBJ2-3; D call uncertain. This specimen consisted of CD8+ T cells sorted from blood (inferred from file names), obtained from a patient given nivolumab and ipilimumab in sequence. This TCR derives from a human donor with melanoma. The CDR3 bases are TGTGCCAGCAGTTACTCCGTTATAGGCACAGATACGCAGTATTTT. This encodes CASSYSVIGTDTQYF.